The source of this T cell receptor beta chain is a study of cytomegalovirus exposure and HLA in healthy donors. Findings and caveats of the study: Reports described diagnosis of cytomegalovirus status by the classifier as highly specific and sensitive. It was reported in a later analysis that an Asian-associated ancestry cluster showed fewer N-insertions than the approximately 670-donor mean.

J lost 8 bases, V lost 3 bases, and 10 bases had no gene match. The CDR3 is 15 amino acids. Germline V gives CDR1 SGDLS, CDR2 YYNGEE. This clone was detected only once. Its antigen remains unknown. Researchers ran the PCR with 60 Vbeta and 13 Jbeta primers. Assay: immunoSEQ multiplex PCR; the TCRdb copy retains only in-frame clones and omits some. This table holds some 150,000 clones, approximately 80% found once. The chain has TRBV9 and TRBJ2-1; TRBD2 matches at 8 bases. Material: PBMCs. The clonotype was recovered from a man aged 50 or older in good health and CMV-seropositive. CDR3 in DNA: TGTGCCAGCAGCGCCCGCGGGGGGCCTTTGGATGAGCAGTTCTTC. Encoded protein: CASSARGGPLDEQFF.